The clone carrying this T cell receptor beta chain was found a few times. Its antigen is unknown. These data belong to a study of T cell repertoires in cytomegalovirus infection. Whole-study context: An indication of both CMV infection and matching HLA type came from public TCR beta signatures.

Each CDR3 protein is one row after TCRdb ran MiXCR on the reads. The sample contains around 450,000 distinct CDR3 sequences, approximately 31% of which appear only once. Findings of the study overall: Cumulated frequencies of public TCR beta families served to identify carriers of CMV plus the relevant HLA. HLA-C-restricted CMV clonotypes gave the most frequent clonotype in two of eight donors.

This TCR came from a human donor in good health (CMV status not recorded). Some clones in this sample may be carry-over from other donors' samples. The sample consisted of PBMCs.

CDR3 sequence reads: CASRSHQGYEQYF. CDR3 DNA: TGTGCCAGCAGAAGTCACCAGGGCTACGAGCAGTACTTC. The V and J genes are TRBV6-5 and TRBJ2-7, with D possibly being TRBD1 (5 bases). The germline V gene has CDR1 MNHEY and CDR2 SVGAGI. The V end lost 6 bases, the J end lost 3 bases, and 12 bases lay between the germline ends. CDR3 length equals 13 residues.